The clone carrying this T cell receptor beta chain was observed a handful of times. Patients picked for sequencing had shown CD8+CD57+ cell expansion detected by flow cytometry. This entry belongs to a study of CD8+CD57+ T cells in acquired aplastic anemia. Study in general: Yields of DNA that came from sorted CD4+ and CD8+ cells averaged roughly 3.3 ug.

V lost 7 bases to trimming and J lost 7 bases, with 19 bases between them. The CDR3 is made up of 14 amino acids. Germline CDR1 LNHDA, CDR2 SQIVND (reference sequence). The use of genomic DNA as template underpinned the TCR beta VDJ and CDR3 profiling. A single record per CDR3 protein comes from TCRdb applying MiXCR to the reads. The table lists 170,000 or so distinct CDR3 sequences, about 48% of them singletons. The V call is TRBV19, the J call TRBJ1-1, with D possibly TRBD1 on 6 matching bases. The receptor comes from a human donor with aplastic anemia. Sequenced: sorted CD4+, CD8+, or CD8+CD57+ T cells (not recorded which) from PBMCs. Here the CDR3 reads CASTGQTRSDEAFF. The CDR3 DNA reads TGTGCCAGTACCGGACAGACAAGATCCGATGAAGCTTTCTTT.